A selection of T cell receptor beta chains follows, all from one sample in a study of blood T cell repertoires in COVID-19. The method was immunoSEQ multiplex PCR; TCRdb's version includes in-frame clones alone and lacks a portion of them. This sample has about 99,000 clones, with over 65% found just once. Sequenced material: peripheral blood. The receptor set was obtained from a human donor in a cohort sampled during active COVID-19. Each CDR3 is given with its conserved first and last residue. Fields, in order: V gene, D gene, clone size, J gene, CDR3 protein, CDR3 DNA. The D gene is left open where the match is weak. Clone size is not always given. Where it is, it says once, few, many or a class for expanded clones.

TRBV4-2	TRBD1	.	TRBJ2-7	CASSQEFGTGRDEQYF	TGTGCCAGCAGCCAAGAATTCGGGACAGGGCGTGACGAGCAGTACTTC
TRBV30	.	.	TRBJ1-2	CAWSQLGGYTF	TGTGCCTGGAGTCAGTTGGGCGGCTACACCTTC
TRBV5-1	TRBD2	.	TRBJ2-1	CASGKRDSTSNEQFF	TGCGCCAGCGGAAAGCGGGACTCAACCTCCAATGAGCAGTTCTTC
TRBV5-1	TRBD1	.	TRBJ1-2	CASSFGTVSQGRYGYTF	TGCGCCAGCAGCTTTGGGACAGTGTCTCAAGGACGGTATGGCTACACCTTC
TRBV18	TRBD1	once	TRBJ1-1	CASSQGQASMNTEAFF	TGTGCCAGCTCTCAGGGACAGGCGTCGATGAACACTGAAGCTTTCTTT
TRBV2	TRBD1	.	TRBJ1-2	CASSRKTTGGDGYTF	TGTGCCAGCAGCCGAAAGACGACAGGGGGAGATGGCTACACCTTC
TRBV11-2	.	.	TRBJ1-3	CASSLDSRTAGNTIYF	TGTGCCAGCAGCTTAGATTCCCGGACAGCGGGAAACACCATATATTTT
TRBV2	TRBD2	.	TRBJ2-3	CASSMAGGTDTQYF	TGTGCCAGCAGTATGGCGGGGGGGACAGATACGCAGTATTTT
TRBV4-2	TRBD2	.	TRBJ2-1	CASSRTSGGLSSYNEQFF	TGTGCCAGCAGCCGAACTAGCGGGGGCCTGAGCTCCTACAATGAGCAGTTCTTC
TRBV5-1	TRBD1	.	TRBJ2-3	CASSLGQGGTDTQYF	TGCGCCAGCAGCCTGGGACAGGGTGGCACAGATACGCAGTATTTT
TRBV29-1	TRBD1	.	TRBJ1-1	CSVDGGTGGGTEAFF	TGCAGCGTTGATGGTGGGACAGGTGGAGGGACTGAAGCTTTCTTT
TRBV2	TRBD1	.	TRBJ2-2	CARGSRQGFTGELFF	TGTGCCAGGGGAAGTAGACAGGGGTTCACCGGGGAGCTGTTTTTT
TRBV10-1	.	few	TRBJ1-1	CASSKAGVNTEAFF	TGCGCCAGTTCGAAGGCGGGCGTGAACACTGAAGCTTTCTTT
TRBV10-1	TRBD1	.	TRBJ2-7	CASSAQGGPYEQYF	TGCGCCAGCAGCGCACAGGGGGGACCCTACGAGCAGTACTTC
TRBV19	.	.	TRBJ2-3	CASSIAGGRTTGDTQYF	TGTGCCAGTAGTATAGCTGGAGGGAGGACCACCGGAGATACGCAGTATTTT
TRBV6-5	.	.	TRBJ1-2	CASTPGLNYGYTF	TGTGCCAGCACTCCAGGTCTCAACTATGGCTACACCTTC
TRBV28	.	.	TRBJ1-2	CASSVSGVTPGYTF	TGTGCCAGCAGTGTATCAGGGGTGACGCCTGGCTACACCTTC
TRBV12-3/TRBV12-4	.	.	TRBJ2-5	CASSQTDQETQYF	TGTGCCAGCAGTCAGACAGACCAAGAGACCCAGTACTTC
TRBV30	.	.	TRBJ1-5	CAWSGTAQNQPQHF	TGTGCCTGGAGTGGGACAGCACAAAATCAGCCCCAGCATTTT
TRBV2	TRBD1	.	TRBJ2-3	CASRSQGLYTDTQYF	TGTGCCAGCAGATCACAGGGGCTTTACACAGATACGCAGTATTTT
TRBV5-5	.	.	TRBJ2-7	CASSLVHTAYEQYF	TGTGCCAGCAGCTTGGTCCATACTGCCTACGAGCAGTACTTC
TRBV18	.	.	TRBJ1-1	CASSPPVGGNTEAFF	TGTGCCAGCTCACCACCGGTGGGAGGTAACACTGAAGCTTTCTTT